Sequencing of this T cell receptor (beta chain) was carried out in a study of blood T cell repertoires in COVID-19. Background on the study: Researchers got acute and convalescent COVID-19 samples from the United States, Italy and Spain. Sample material is recorded as cDNA or gDNA derived from T cells, B-cell-depleted T cells, or PBMCs.

Under the authors' procedure: Amplification of reference gene primers was used by the study to estimate nucleated cell counts. Here immunoSEQ multiplex PCR was the method, and the copy in TCRdb shows in-frame clones only, minus some. From that table come the V and J calls and clone size; the DNA was used to work out D and trimming. Altogether some 180,000 clones are present, approximately 90% being singletons, with the ten largest covering about 22%. The TCR was taken from a man aged 55 to 70 with active or convalescent COVID-19. Sequencing was performed on peripheral blood.

In nucleotides, the CDR3 is TGCGCCAGCAGCTTGGAAACTGAGGGAAACACCATATATTTT. As protein: CASSLETEGNTIYF. The chain links TRBV5-1 to TRBJ1-3; D is undetermined. CDR3 length: 14 residues. The V gene lost 0 bases and the J gene lost 4 bases, with 8 bases spanning the gap. Germline CDR1 and CDR2: SGHRS and YFSETQ. Based on the CDR3 plus reference TRBV5-1 and TRBJ1-3, the full variable domain is KAGVTQTPRYLIKTRGQQVTLSCSPISGHRSVSWYQQTPGQGLQFLFEYFSETQRNKGNFPGRFSGRQFSNSRSEMNVSTLELGDSALYLCASSLETEGNTIYFGEGSWLTVV.